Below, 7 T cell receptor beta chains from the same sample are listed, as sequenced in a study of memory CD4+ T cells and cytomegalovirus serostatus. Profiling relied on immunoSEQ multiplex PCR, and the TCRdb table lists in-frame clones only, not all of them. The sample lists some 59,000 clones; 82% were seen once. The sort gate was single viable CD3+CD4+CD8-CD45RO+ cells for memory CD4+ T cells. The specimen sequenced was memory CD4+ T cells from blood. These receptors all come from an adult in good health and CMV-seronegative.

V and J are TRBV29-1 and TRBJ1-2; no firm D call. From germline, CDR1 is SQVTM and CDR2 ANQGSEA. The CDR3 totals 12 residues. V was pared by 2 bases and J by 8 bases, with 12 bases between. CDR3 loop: CSVENISRGYTF. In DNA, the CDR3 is TGCAGCGTTGAAAATATATCTCGGGGCTACACCTTC.

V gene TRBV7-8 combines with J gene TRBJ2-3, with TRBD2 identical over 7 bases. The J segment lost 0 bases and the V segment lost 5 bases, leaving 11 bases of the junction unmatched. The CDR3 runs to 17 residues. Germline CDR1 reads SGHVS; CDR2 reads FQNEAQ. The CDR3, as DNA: TGTGCCAGCAGCCCCCACGGGAGGACCACTAGCACAGATACGCAGTATTTT. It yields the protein CASSPHGRTTSTDTQYF.

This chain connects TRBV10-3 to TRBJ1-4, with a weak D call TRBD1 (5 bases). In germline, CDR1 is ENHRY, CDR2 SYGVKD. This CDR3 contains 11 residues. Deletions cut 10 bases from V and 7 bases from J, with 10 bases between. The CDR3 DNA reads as TGTGCCACCGGGACCGCTGAAAAACTGTTTTTT. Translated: CATGTAEKLFF.

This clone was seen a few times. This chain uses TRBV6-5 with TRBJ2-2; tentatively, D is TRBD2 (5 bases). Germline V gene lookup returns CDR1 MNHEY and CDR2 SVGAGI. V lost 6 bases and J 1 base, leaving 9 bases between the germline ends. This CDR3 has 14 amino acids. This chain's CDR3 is CASSWRWNTGELFF. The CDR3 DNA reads TGTGCCAGCAGCTGGAGGTGGAACACCGGGGAGCTGTTTTTT.

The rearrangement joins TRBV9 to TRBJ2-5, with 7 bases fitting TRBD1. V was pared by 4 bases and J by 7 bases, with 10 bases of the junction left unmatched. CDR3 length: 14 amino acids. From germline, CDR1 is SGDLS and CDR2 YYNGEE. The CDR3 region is CASSPRTGSGTQYF. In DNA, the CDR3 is TGTGCCAGCAGCCCTCGGACAGGTTCGGGGACCCAGTACTTC.

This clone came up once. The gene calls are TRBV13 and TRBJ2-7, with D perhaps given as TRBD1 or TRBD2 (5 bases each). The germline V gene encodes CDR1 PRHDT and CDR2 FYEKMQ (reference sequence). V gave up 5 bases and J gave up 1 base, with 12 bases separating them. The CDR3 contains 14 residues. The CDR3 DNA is TGTGCCAGCAGCCCCGGGACCTGGTCCTACGAGCAGTACTTC. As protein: CASSPGTWSYEQYF.

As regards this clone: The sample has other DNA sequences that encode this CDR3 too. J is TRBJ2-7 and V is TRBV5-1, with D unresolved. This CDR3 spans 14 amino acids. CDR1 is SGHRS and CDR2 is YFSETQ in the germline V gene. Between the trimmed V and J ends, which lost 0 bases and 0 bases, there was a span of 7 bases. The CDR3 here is CASSLAWTSYEQYF. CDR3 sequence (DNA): TGCGCCAGCAGCTTGGCCTGGACCTCCTACGAGCAGTACTTC. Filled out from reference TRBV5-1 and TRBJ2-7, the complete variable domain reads KAGVTQTPRYLIKTRGQQVTLSCSPISGHRSVSWYQQTPGQGLQFLFEYFSETQRNKGNFPGRFSGRQFSNSRSEMNVSTLELGDSALYLCASSLAWTSYEQYFGPGTRLTVT.